The 32 T cell receptor beta chains below were found in one sample sequenced in a study of shared clonotypes between healthy human individuals. The assay was immunoSEQ multiplex PCR, and TCRdb's table has in-frame clones only and misses some. The sample holds around 500,000 clones, 70% to 80% seen once. The sequenced sample was PBMCs. The receptors derive from a middle-aged woman in good health. Some clones in this sample may be carry-over from other donors' samples.

This chain links TRBV5-4 with TRBJ2-4, with 7 positions matching TRBD2. The germline V gene encodes CDR1 SGHNT and CDR2 YYREEE (reference sequence). Trimming cost V 1 base and J 8 bases; bases outside gene matches: 6. The CDR3 sequence is 14 residues long. Written as DNA, the CDR3 is TGTGCCAGCAGCTTGAGCGGGATGGGGGACATTCAGTACTTC. It yields the protein CASSLSGMGDIQYF.

This chain joins TRBV7-9 and TRBJ2-7, with 16 positions matching TRBD2. Germline CDR1 is SEHNR and CDR2 is FQNEAQ (reference sequence). The CDR3 is made up of 17 amino acids. With V trimmed by 3 bases and J by 7 bases, 9 bases remained unmatched. The CDR3 DNA reads as TGTGCCAGCAGCTTGGACTCGGGACTAGCGGGAGGGTGGGAGCAGTACTTC. Translated, it gives CASSLDSGLAGGWEQYF.

The genes are TRBV7-2 and TRBJ1-5; possibly TRBD1 for D (5 bases). In germline, CDR1 is SGHTA, CDR2 FQGNSA. Trimming stripped 1 base from V and 7 bases from J, with 11 bases between. This CDR3 region has 14 residues. The CDR3 nucleotides read TGTGCCAGCAGCTTAGGGGGGTTCGGCCAGCCCCAGCATTTT. It translates to CASSLGGFGQPQHF.

The chain uses TRBV6-6 and TRBJ2-5; the D is unclear. CDR1 and CDR2 from the germline V gene are MNHNY and SVGAGI (reference sequence). The CDR3 extends over 13 amino acids. Trimming took 6 bases from V and 3 from J, leaving 11 bases between them. The CDR3, as DNA: TGTGCCAGCAGAGACACAAACAAAGAGACCCAGTACTTC. It yields the protein CASRDTNKETQYF.

V is TRBV7-8 and J is TRBJ2-3; D might be TRBD2 (6 bases). CDR3 length equals 14 residues. Trimming took 5 bases from V and 9 from J, leaving 18 bases between them. The V gene's germline CDR1 is SGHVS and CDR2 FQNEAQ. The CDR3 loop is CASSNPSRRGTQYF. CDR3 sequence (DNA): TGTGCCAGCAGCAACCCTTCGCGCCGGGGGACGCAGTATTTT.

This chain connects TRBV7-9 to TRBJ1-3; the D gene is possibly TRBD1 (5 bases). Deletions cut 3 bases from V and 4 bases from J, with 13 bases between. The length of the CDR3 is 15 residues. CDR1 and CDR2 (germline): SEHNR, FQNEAQ (reference sequence). Here the CDR3 reads CASSFLRGVGNTIYF. Written as DNA, the CDR3 is TGTGCCAGCAGCTTCCTAAGGGGAGTGGGAAACACCATATATTTT.

The chain uses TRBV5-1 and TRBJ2-7, with TRBD2 as a possible D gene (6 bases). Germline values: CDR1 SGHRS, CDR2 YFSETQ. CDR3 length equals 15 residues. V was clipped by 4 bases and J by 0 bases, with 14 bases between them. The CDR3 DNA reads TGCGCCAGCAGCGCCGGGACTGCCAGCTCCTACGAGCAGTACTTC. Residues: CASSAGTASSYEQYF. Full variable domain (remainder filled in from reference TRBV5-1 and TRBJ2-7): KAGVTQTPRYLIKTRGQQVTLSCSPISGHRSVSWYQQTPGQGLQFLFEYFSETQRNKGNFPGRFSGRQFSNSRSEMNVSTLELGDSALYLCASSAGTASSYEQYFGPGTRLTVT.

The chain is built from TRBV11-2 and TRBJ2-1, with D possibly called TRBD1 or TRBD2 (5 bases each). Trimming took 3 bases from V and 9 from J, leaving 9 bases between them. The CDR3 is 12 amino acids. In germline, CDR1 is SGHAT, CDR2 FQNNGV. The CDR3 DNA follows: TGTGCCAGCAGCTTGGTAGGGACTGAGCAGTTCTTC. Encoded protein: CASSLVGTEQFF.

The rearrangement joins TRBV7-2 to TRBJ2-7; 11 bases map to TRBD1. The CDR3 totals 15 residues. Trimming at V came to 5 bases and at J to 6 bases, leaving 9 bases not matched to a gene. CDR1 is SGHTA, CDR2 FQGNSA, per germline. The CDR3 sequence: CASSLSRDRGTEQYF. DNA of the CDR3: TGTGCCAGCAGCCTCTCCCGGGACAGGGGGACCGAGCAGTACTTC.

This clone was found a few times. The chain uses TRBV18 and TRBJ2-7, with D perhaps being TRBD1 or TRBD2 (5 bases each). The CDR3 runs to 14 residues. The V end lost 2 bases, the J end lost 7 bases, and 15 bases lay between the germline ends. Germline values: CDR1 KGHSH, CDR2 LQKENI. The CDR3 DNA follows: TGTGCCAGCTCACCAAACACGGGGCCAGAGGAGCAGTACTTC. Protein product: CASSPNTGPEEQYF.

This clone was counted once. This rearrangement joins TRBV4-2 to TRBJ2-1; the match to TRBD1 covers 9 bases. The trim removed 8 bases at V and 10 bases at J, leaving 3 bases unmatched. The germline V gene has CDR1 LGHNA and CDR2 YNFKEQ. The CDR3 is 11 amino acids. The CDR3 region is CASGTGNEQFF. CDR3 coding DNA: TGTGCCAGCGGGACAGGGAACGAGCAGTTCTTC.

This clone was recorded a few times. The chain carries TRBV5-8 and TRBJ1-1; 8 positions match TRBD1. The germline CDR1 and CDR2 sequences are SGHTS and YDEGEE. Unmatched junction bases numbered 2, after V lost 2 bases and J lost 8 bases. The CDR3 is made up of 12 amino acids. CDR3 region: CASSFGQGEAFF. CDR3 in DNA: TGTGCCAGCAGCTTTGGACAGGGAGAAGCTTTCTTT.

This sequence joins TRBV4-2 and TRBJ1-3, with D possibly being TRBD1 (5 bases). Germline V gene data show CDR1 as LGHNA and CDR2 as YNFKEQ. The V and J ends lost 0 bases and 2 bases respectively, with 8 bases between them. This CDR3 has 15 amino acids. The CDR3 bases are TGTGCCAGCAGCCAAGAGGTAGGGGCTGGAAACACCATATATTTT. It yields the protein CASSQEVGAGNTIYF.

This sequence joins TRBV25-1 and TRBJ2-7; 9 bases are shared with TRBD2. Looked up from germline, CDR1 is MGHDK and CDR2 is SYGVNS. After removal of 3 bases from V and 3 bases from J, the junction contained 6 bases not matched to a gene. This CDR3 contains 15 residues. CDR3 DNA sequence: TGTGCCAGCAGTGACCCGACTAGCGGTGGCTACGAGCAGTACTTC. This codes for CASSDPTSGGYEQYF.

This chain joins TRBV2 and TRBJ2-4, with D hard to call. CDR1 and CDR2 (germline): SNHLY, FYNNEI. The CDR3 contains 14 residues. Trimming cost V 6 bases and J 8 bases, with 17 bases left between them. The CDR3 here is CASSIQGSRDIQYF. CDR3 sequence (DNA): TGTGCCAGCAGCATACAAGGGTCCCGGGACATTCAGTACTTC.

Remarks on this clone: One junction end disagrees with the germline gene, perhaps due to a read error. The V and J genes are TRBV15 and TRBJ2-5, with unresolved D. Germline V lookup: CDR1 LNHNV, CDR2 YYDKDF (reference sequence). The CDR3 runs 13 residues. The CDR3 here is CATTRDSSETQYF. The CDR3 nucleotides are TGTGCCACCACCAGAGATAGCTCAGAGACCCAGTACTTC.

This chain's CDR3 is CASSLEGGSVNEKLFF. The CDR3 DNA reads TGTGCCAGCAGCTTAGAAGGGGGAAGCGTTAATGAAAAACTGTTTTTT. The V call is TRBV7-9, the J call TRBJ1-4, with TRBD1 as a possible D gene (6 bases). The CDR3 is 16 amino acids. Germline values: CDR1 SEHNR, CDR2 FQNEAQ (reference sequence). V was shortened by 1 base and J by 4 bases, with 13 bases between the two germline ends. Full variable domain (remainder filled in from reference TRBV7-9 and TRBJ1-4): DTGVSQNPRHKITKRGQNVTFRCDPISEHNRLYWYRQTLGQGPEFLTYFQNEAQLEKSRLLSDRFSAERPKGSFSTLEIQRTEQGDSAMYLCASSLEGGSVNEKLFFGSGTQLSVL.

V usage is TRBV15 and J usage is TRBJ2-7, with TRBD1 matching 8 bases. The V gene's germline CDR1 is LNHNV and CDR2 YYDKDF (reference sequence). Losses at the gene ends were 9 bases for V and 2 bases for J; bases not matched to a gene: 9. The CDR3 contains 14 residues. CDR3 in DNA: TGTGCCACGGAGACTGACAGGGGACCCTACGAGCAGTACTTC. As protein: CATETDRGPYEQYF. Based on the CDR3 plus reference TRBV15 and TRBJ2-7, the full variable domain is DAMVIQNPRYQVTQFGKPVTLSCSQTLNHNVMYWYQQKSSQAPKLLFHYYDKDFNNEADTPDNFQSRRPNTSFCFLDIRSPGLGDTAMYLCATETDRGPYEQYFGPGTRLTVT.

V is TRBV7-8 and J is TRBJ2-5; 7 bases map to TRBD2. This CDR3 contains 13 residues. The V gene end was trimmed by 0 bases and the J gene end by 7 bases; junction bases not matched to a gene: 2. From germline, CDR1 is SGHVS and CDR2 FQNEAQ. The CDR3 DNA sequence: TGTGCCAGCAGCTTAGCGGTAGCGGGGACCCAGTACTTC. Its protein is CASSLAVAGTQYF.

This clone was detected a few times. V gene TRBV19 combines with J gene TRBJ2-1; tentative D call: TRBD1 (6 bases). Germline assignment: CDR1 LNHDA and CDR2 SQIVND (reference sequence). Trimming pared 2 bases from V and 7 bases from J, leaving 18 bases between. The CDR3 consists of 16 residues. CDR3: CASSIRALGTNNEQFF. As DNA, the CDR3 is TGTGCCAGTAGTATAAGGGCCCTCGGGACAAATAATGAGCAGTTCTTC.

The chain links TRBV9 to TRBJ2-7; D ambiguous. This CDR3 comprises 13 residues. CDR1 is SGDLS, CDR2 YYNGEE, per germline. V lost 7 bases and J 5 bases, leaving 16 bases between the germline ends. The CDR3 loop reads CASSPPLLHEQYF. CDR3 bases: TGTGCCAGCTCTCCGCCACTTTTACACGAGCAGTACTTC.

The V call is TRBV5-6, the J call TRBJ2-7; weak D call: TRBD1 (6 bases). Per germline, CDR1 SGHDT and CDR2 YYEEEE. CDR3 size: 18 residues. V dropped 1 base and J dropped 3 bases, with 23 bases sitting between them. The CDR3 region is CASSLRPTRDNHHYEQYF. The DNA for the CDR3 is TGTGCCAGCAGCTTGAGGCCGACCCGGGACAATCACCACTACGAGCAGTACTTC.

This clone was seen a few times. V gene TRBV27 combines with J gene TRBJ2-2, with 11 positions matching TRBD2. V was pared by 5 bases and J by 5 bases, with 4 bases of the junction left unmatched. The CDR3 extends over 15 amino acids. Germline-derived CDR1 and CDR2 are MNHEY and SMNVEV (reference sequence). The CDR3 reads CASSTSGSGTGELFF. Here the CDR3 DNA reads TGTGCCAGCAGTACTAGCGGGAGTGGGACCGGGGAGCTGTTTTTT.

The genes are TRBV6-5 and TRBJ2-7; D remains unclear. V was trimmed by 0 bases and J by 5 bases, leaving 17 bases between them. Germline values: CDR1 MNHEY, CDR2 SVGAGI. The CDR3 sequence is 16 residues long. CDR3 region: CASSYSGPSSLNEQYF. For the CDR3, the DNA is TGTGCCAGCAGTTACTCAGGGCCCTCTTCTTTGAACGAGCAGTACTTC.

The chain combines TRBV11-2 with TRBJ2-7; tentatively, D is TRBD2 (5 bases). This CDR3 is 15 amino acids long. V lost 2 bases and J lost 0, with 11 bases in between. Germline V gene sequence: CDR1 SGHAT, CDR2 FQNNGV. The chain's CDR3 is CASSLLPGSSYEQYF. DNA for the CDR3: TGTGCCAGCAGCTTATTGCCGGGGAGCTCCTACGAGCAGTACTTC.

The chain joins TRBV2 to TRBJ1-4; 9 positions agree with TRBD1. The CDR3 runs to 14 residues. The germline gives CDR1 SNHLY, CDR2 FYNNEI. After removal of 7 bases from V and 7 bases from J, the junction contained 7 bases not matched to a gene. The CDR3 DNA reads TGTGCCAGCAAGGGGACAGGGCAAGGTGAAAAACTGTTTTTT. It encodes CASKGTGQGEKLFF.

The sample holds one count of this clone. The DNA for the CDR3 is TGTGCCAGCAGCCTAAGACAGGGCACGAATCAGCCCCAGCATTTT. Translating gives CASSLRQGTNQPQHF. The J gene is TRBJ1-5, the V gene TRBV28; 7 positions agree with TRBD1. Trimming at V came to 6 bases and at J to 4 bases, leaving 9 bases not matched to a gene. This CDR3 is built from 15 residues. Germline assignment: CDR1 MDHEN and CDR2 SYDVKM.

V gene TRBV6-5 combines with J gene TRBJ2-5; the match to TRBD2 covers 8 bases. The end of the DNA is better explained by TRBJ2-7, so the J call may be wrong. The CDR3 covers 12 residues. The germline gives CDR1 MNHEY, CDR2 SVGAGI. The DNA of the CDR3 is TGTGCCAGCAGTCGGACTAGCCACGAGCAGTACTTC. Translating gives CASSRTSHEQYF.

This sequence joins TRBV2 and TRBJ2-6, with D perhaps matching TRBD1 (6 bases). V lost 2 bases to trimming and J lost 0 bases, with 17 bases between them. The CDR3 is 19 residues long. From germline, CDR1 is SNHLY and CDR2 FYNNEI. CDR3 protein: CASSEFTGIFSSGANVLTF. The CDR3 DNA reads TGTGCCAGCAGTGAATTTACAGGGATCTTTAGCTCTGGGGCCAACGTCCTGACTTTC.

V and J are TRBV9 and TRBJ2-1, with TRBD2 as a possible D gene (5 bases). Per germline, CDR1 SGDLS and CDR2 YYNGEE. Trimming cost V 0 bases and J 11 bases, with 12 bases left between them. The CDR3 runs 13 residues. The CDR3 bases are TGTGCCAGCAGCGTAGGTTGGAGCGGAAAGCAGTTCTTC. Translation gives CASSVGWSGKQFF.

The sample holds a few counts of this clone. This rearrangement joins TRBV10-3 to TRBJ1-2; D perhaps matches TRBD1 (5 bases). With 5 bases removed from V and 4 bases from J, the gap between germline ends came to 8 bases. Germline V lookup: CDR1 ENHRY, CDR2 SYGVKD. The CDR3 runs 12 residues. CDR3 sequence: CAISTDSYGYTF. DNA of the CDR3: TGTGCCATCAGTACCGACAGCTATGGCTACACCTTC.

The CDR3 sequence is CASSEKRDKFWDEQYF. The CDR3 bases are TGTGCCAGCAGTGAGAAGCGGGATAAGTTCTGGGACGAGCAGTACTTC. The rearrangement joins TRBV6-1 to TRBJ2-7; 7 bases align to TRBD2. CDR1 and CDR2 from the germline V gene are MNHNS and SASEGT. The CDR3 runs 16 residues. The V segment lost 3 bases and the J segment 5 bases; nucleotides outside the gene matches: 13.